These T cell receptor beta chains were read from a single sample in a study of T cell repertoires in cytomegalovirus infection. No antigen has been identified for these receptors. TCRdb independently ran MiXCR on the reads; one entry per CDR3 protein. The table lists 50,000 or so distinct CDR3 sequences, 15% to 25% of them singletons. The material was CD8+ T cells from cultured PBMCs, obtained from culture after CMV antigen stimulation. The receptors originated from a human donor in good health (CMV status not recorded). Some clones in this sample may be carry-over from other donors' samples. CDR3s include the opening cysteine and the closing phenylalanine or tryptophan.

V	J	CDR3
TRBV7-2	TRBJ2-1	CASSLTRGLNEQFF
TRBV6-5	TRBJ2-5	CASSYSRYGGLAGEETQYF
TRBV20-1	TRBJ2-5	CSARDRTSGVETQYF
TRBV27	TRBJ2-1	CASSPWTSGSIVNEQFF
TRBV7-6	TRBJ2-7	CASSPGRDATYEQYF
TRBV7-9	TRBJ1-5	CASSPAGAGPGNQPQHF
TRBV28	TRBJ1-4	CASGGGQANEKLFF
TRBV6-2/TRBV6-3	TRBJ2-7	CASSPWGEQYF
TRBV7-8	TRBJ1-4	CASSLTPVGETNEKLFF
TRBV7-2	TRBJ1-4	CASSPREGEVEKLFF
TRBV19	TRBJ2-1	CASTPFGGVDEQFF
TRBV28	TRBJ1-1	CASNPGFITEAFF
TRBV7-2	TRBJ2-3	CASSLAAGGADTQYF
TRBV7-2	TRBJ2-1	CASSVSVNEQFF
TRBV7-6	TRBJ2-3	CASRPGQGYTDTQYF
TRBV5-1	TRBJ2-7	CASSRTGSRYEQYF
TRBV4-2	TRBJ2-7	CASSQDGSGSRFYEQYF
TRBV7-8	TRBJ1-1	CASTPTGGVNTEAFF
TRBV6-1	TRBJ2-7	CASSESGTGGYEQYF
TRBV27	TRBJ2-3	CASSPGTSGGPKVYTQYF
TRBV6-5	TRBJ1-5	CASSRDRDGNQPQHF
TRBV7-8	TRBJ2-3	CASSATGLTDTQYF
TRBV11-2	TRBJ2-2	CASSWASMGELFF
TRBV6-6	TRBJ2-1	CAAGLEQFF
TRBV12-3/TRBV12-4	TRBJ1-2	CASKPRGYTNYGYTF
TRBV7-2	TRBJ2-7	CASSQRYSGEQYF
TRBV6-5	TRBJ2-2	CASSYYSNTGELFF
TRBV6-2/TRBV6-3	TRBJ2-1	CASKLARQRDGFF
TRBV15	TRBJ2-3	CATSRDLAGGPSTDTQYF
TRBV27	TRBJ1-1	CASSLIPGQGNTEAFF
TRBV7-2	TRBJ1-2	CASPEGQGYTF
TRBV10-3	TRBJ2-7	CAILGQPTYEQYF
TRBV4-3	TRBJ2-2	CASSQELGPERELGGTGELFF
TRBV28	TRBJ2-7	CASSSGTSGRGLYEQYF
TRBV7-6	TRBJ2-7	CASSLDRVFYEQYF
TRBV6-1	TRBJ2-2	CASNLRGAGGPSGELFF
TRBV7-9	TRBJ1-1	CASSSLGPRRSLNTEAFF
TRBV12-3/TRBV12-4	TRBJ1-2	CASSFRAGYGYTF
TRBV7-8	TRBJ2-7	CASSLGMRLRVGIGTHEQYF
TRBV7-9	TRBJ2-5	CASSWGFQETQYF
TRBV7-7	TRBJ2-1	CASSSQYRGVDNEQFF
TRBV6-6	TRBJ2-7	CASSGQGLNGEQYF
TRBV5-1	TRBJ2-6	CASSPRVGGGSGANVLTF
TRBV7-2	TRBJ1-5	CASSLDFNQPQHF
TRBV20-1	TRBJ1-2	CSARDQADYNYGYTF
TRBV19	TRBJ1-1	CASSIVGGVNTEAFF
TRBV12-3/TRBV12-4	TRBJ2-2	CASSSPGLVTGELFF
TRBV28	TRBJ2-7	CASTRGSIVAYEQYF